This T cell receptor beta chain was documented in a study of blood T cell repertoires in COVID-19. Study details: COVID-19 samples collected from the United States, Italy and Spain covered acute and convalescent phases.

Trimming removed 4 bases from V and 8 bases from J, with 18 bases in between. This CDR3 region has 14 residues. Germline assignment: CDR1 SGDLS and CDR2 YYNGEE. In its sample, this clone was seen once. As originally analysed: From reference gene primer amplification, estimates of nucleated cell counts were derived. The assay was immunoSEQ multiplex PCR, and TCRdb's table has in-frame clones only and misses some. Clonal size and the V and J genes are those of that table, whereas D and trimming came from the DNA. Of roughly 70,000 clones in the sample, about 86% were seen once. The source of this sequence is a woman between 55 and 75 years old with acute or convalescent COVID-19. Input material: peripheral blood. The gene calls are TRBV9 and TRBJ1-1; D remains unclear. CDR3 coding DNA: TGTGCCAGCAGCTTCCGACGACACACCCGAGAAGCTTTCTTT. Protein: CASSFRRHTREAFF. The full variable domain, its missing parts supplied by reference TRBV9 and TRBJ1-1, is DSGVTQTPKHLITATGQRVTLRCSPRSGDLSVYWYQQSLDQGLQFLIQYYNGEERAKGNILERFSAQQFPDLHSELNLSSLELGDSALYFCASSFRRHTREAFFGQGTRLTVV.